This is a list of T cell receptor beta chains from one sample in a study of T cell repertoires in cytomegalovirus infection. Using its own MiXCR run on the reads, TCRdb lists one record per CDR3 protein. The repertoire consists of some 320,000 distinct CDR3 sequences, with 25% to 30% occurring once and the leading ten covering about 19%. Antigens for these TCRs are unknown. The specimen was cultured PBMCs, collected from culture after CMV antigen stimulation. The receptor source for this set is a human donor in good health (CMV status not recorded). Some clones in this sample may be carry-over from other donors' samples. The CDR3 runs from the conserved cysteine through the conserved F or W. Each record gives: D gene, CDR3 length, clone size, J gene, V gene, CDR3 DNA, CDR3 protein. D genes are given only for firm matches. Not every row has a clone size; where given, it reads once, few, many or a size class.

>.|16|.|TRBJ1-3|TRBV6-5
TGTGCCAGCAGTTACTCGATTGGAGTCGCTGGAAACACCATATATTTT
CASSYSIGVAGNTIYF
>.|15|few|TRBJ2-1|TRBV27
TGTGCCAGCAGTTTATCAGGGTATAGCTACAATGAGCAGTTCTTC
CASSLSGYSYNEQFF
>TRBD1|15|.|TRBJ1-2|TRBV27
TGTGCCAGCACCTCTCCGGGACAGGGGGCACGGGGCTACACCTTC
CASTSPGQGARGYTF
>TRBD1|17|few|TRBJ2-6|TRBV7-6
TGTGCCAGCAGCTTAGGTCAGGGGGCTTCTGGGGCCAACGTCCTGACTTTC
CASSLGQGASGANVLTF
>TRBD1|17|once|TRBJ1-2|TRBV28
TGTGCCAGCAGTTTACCGGGACAGGACTTAAAATACTATGGCTACACCTTC
CASSLPGQDLKYYGYTF
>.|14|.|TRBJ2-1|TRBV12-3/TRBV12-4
TGTGCCAGCAGTTTAGCGCCCCTACCCACTGAGCAGTCCTTC
CASSLAPLPTEQSF
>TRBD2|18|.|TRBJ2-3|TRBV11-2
TGTGCCAGCAGCCGTACCCATTCGACTAGCGGGAACGCAGATACGCAGTATTTT
CASSRTHSTSGNADTQYF
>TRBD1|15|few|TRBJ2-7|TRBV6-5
TGTGCCAGCAGTTACTCTCCCAGGGGGCCCTACGAGCAGTACTTC
CASSYSPRGPYEQYF
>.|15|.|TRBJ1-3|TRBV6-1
TGTGCCAGCAGTGAGGGCGGATTCTCTGGAAACACCATATATTTT
CASSEGGFSGNTIYF
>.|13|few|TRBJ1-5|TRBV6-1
TGTGCCAGCAGGGAGGGAAACAATCAGCCCCAGCATTTT
CASREGNNQPQHF
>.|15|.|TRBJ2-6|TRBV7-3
TGTGCCAGCAGCCCCCTGGGGGCTGGGGCCAACGTCCTGACTTTC
CASSPLGAGANVLTF
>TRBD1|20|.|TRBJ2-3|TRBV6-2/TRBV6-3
TGTGCCAGCAGTCGCAATACCCGGGACAGGGGACGGTTTAGCACAGATACGCAGTATTTT
CASSRNTRDRGRFSTDTQYF
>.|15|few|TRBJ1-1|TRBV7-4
TGTGCCAGCAGCTTATATGTTGGGGAGGACACTGAAGCTTTCTTT
CASSLYVGEDTEAFF
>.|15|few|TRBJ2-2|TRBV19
TGTGCCAGTGAACCCAGGAGCGCGAACACCGGGGAGCTGTTTTTT
CASEPRSANTGELFF
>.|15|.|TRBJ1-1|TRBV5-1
TGCGCCAGCAGCTTGGACGGCAGGACGAACACTGAAGCTTTCTTT
CASSLDGRTNTEAFF
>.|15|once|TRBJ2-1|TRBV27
TGTGCCAGCAGTTTATACGGGGGCCCCACCAATGAGCAGTTCTTC
CASSLYGGPTNEQFF
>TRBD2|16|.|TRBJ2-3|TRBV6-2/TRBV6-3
TGTGCCAGCAGTTACGCCCGGGAGGGCCCGGGAGATACGCAGTATTTT
CASSYAREGPGDTQYF
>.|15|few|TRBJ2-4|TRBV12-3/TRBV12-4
TGTGCCAGCAGTTTGAGTGGACTAGCCAAAAACATTCAGTACTTC
CASSLSGLAKNIQYF
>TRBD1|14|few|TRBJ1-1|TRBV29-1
TGCAGCGGGGGACAGGCACCGGGCAAGACTGAAGCTTTCTTT
CSGGQAPGKTEAFF
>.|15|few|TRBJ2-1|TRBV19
TGTGCCAGTAGTATCGGTAGCAGCTCCTACAATGAGCAGTTCTTC
CASSIGSSSYNEQFF
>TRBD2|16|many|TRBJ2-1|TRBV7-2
TGTGCCAGCACCGTACTAGCGGGAGGGAAAGGGGATGAGCAGTTCTTC
CASTVLAGGKGDEQFF
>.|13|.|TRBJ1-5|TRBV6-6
TGTGCCAGCGAGGAGCCTAGCAATCAGCCCCAGCATTTT
CASEEPSNQPQHF
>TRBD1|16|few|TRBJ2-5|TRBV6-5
TGTGCCAGCAGTCCGGACAGGGGGCCTCTCCAAGAGACCCAGTACTTC
CASSPDRGPLQETQYF
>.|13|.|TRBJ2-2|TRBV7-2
TGTGCCAGCAGCCTCCCTGGCCGCGGGGAGCTGTTTTTT
CASSLPGRGELFF
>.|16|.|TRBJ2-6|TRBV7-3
TGTGCCAGCAGCAAGAACAGGGGAGGTGGGGCCAACGTCCTGACTTTC
CASSKNRGGGANVLTF
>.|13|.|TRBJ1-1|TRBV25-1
TGTGCCAGCAAGCGGTGGAGAAACACTGAAGCTTTCTTT
CASKRWRNTEAFF
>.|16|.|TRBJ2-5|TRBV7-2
TGTGCCAGCACTCCCGGGGCTAGCTTAAGGGGAGAGACCCAGTACTTC
CASTPGASLRGETQYF